This entry lists 17 T cell receptor beta chains sequenced from one sample in a study of blood T cell repertoires in COVID-19. TCRdb's table, derived via immunoSEQ multiplex PCR, lists solely in-frame clones and lacks some. Of over 85,000 clones in the sample, about 72% were seen once. Material for sequencing was peripheral blood. The source is an older woman with acute or convalescent COVID-19.

This clone has just one count. The chain uses TRBV19 and TRBJ1-1, with 7 bases fitting TRBD1. The length of the CDR3 is 13 residues. V was clipped by 6 bases and J by 1 base; unmatched bases: 2. Germline V gives CDR1 LNHDA, CDR2 SQIVND (reference sequence). The CDR3 DNA follows: TGTGCCAGTAGGTGGACAGGGAACACTGAAGCTTTCTTT. It yields the protein CASRWTGNTEAFF. Supplemented by reference TRBV19 and TRBJ1-1, the full variable domain reads DGGITQSPKYLFRKEGQNVTLSCEQNLNHDAMYWYRQDPGQGLRLIYYSQIVNDFQKGDIAEGYSVSREKKESFPLTVTSAQKNPTAFYLCASRWTGNTEAFFGQGTRLTVV.

There are a few counts of this clone. The genes are TRBV5-4 and TRBJ2-7; TRBD2 aligns across 8 bases. Germline trimming cut 5 bases from V and 0 bases from J; bases unmatched to any gene: 1. The CDR3 has 13 amino acids. Germline loops: CDR1 SGHNT, CDR2 YYREEE (reference sequence). Written as DNA, the CDR3 is TGTGCCAGCAGGCTAGCGGGCTCCTACGAGCAGTACTTC. It codes for CASRLAGSYEQYF.

The chain recombines TRBV10-3 with TRBJ2-2; D is ambiguous. The CDR3 is 16 residues long. The germline V gene encodes CDR1 ENHRY and CDR2 SYGVKD. V was pared by 3 bases and J by 6 bases, with 17 bases between. The CDR3 sequence: CAISEDHIKGAGELFF. CDR3 in DNA: TGTGCCATCAGTGAAGACCATATAAAAGGAGCCGGGGAGCTGTTTTTT.

This clone showed up many times. A read error may produce the germline difference seen at one junction end. The V gene is TRBV7-3, the J gene TRBJ1-2, with 8 positions matching TRBD1. The CDR3 has 14 residues. The germline V gene has CDR1 SGHTA and CDR2 FQGTGA. The CDR3 nucleotides are TGTGCCAGCAGCACAACCGGACAGGGAGATGGGTACACCTTC. Translating it yields CASSTTGQGDGYTF.

This clone was detected a few times. DNA for the CDR3: TGTGCCAGCAGCGCCGGGACAGAAAGCTCACCCCTCCACTTT. Its translation is CASSAGTESSPLHF. This rearrangement joins TRBV2 to TRBJ1-6, with TRBD1 matching over 7 bases. CDR3 length equals 14 residues. Germline trimming cut 6 bases from V and 10 bases from J; bases unmatched to any gene: 9. Germline-derived CDR1 and CDR2 are SNHLY and FYNNEI.

This clone was picked up one time. The genes are TRBV7-2 and TRBJ2-2, with unresolved D. There are 15 residues in the CDR3. V was pared by 2 bases and J by 5 bases, with 12 bases between. Germline loops: CDR1 SGHTA, CDR2 FQGNSA. The CDR3 DNA is TGTGCCAGCAGCTTAAACCAGGCTTCAACCGGGGAGCTGTTTTTT. Translating gives CASSLNQASTGELFF. Looking up the rest from reference TRBV7-2 and TRBJ2-2 gives the full variable domain: GAGVSQSPSNKVTEKGKDVELRCDPISGHTALYWYRQSLGQGLEFLIYFQGNSAPDKSGLPSDRFSAERTGGSVSTLTIQRTQQEDSAVYLCASSLNQASTGELFFGEGSRLTVL.

The chain has TRBV27 and TRBJ1-2; 9 bases map to TRBD1. V lost 5 bases and J lost 6; bases outside the gene matches: 7. The CDR3 length is 14 residues. The V gene's germline CDR1 is MNHEY and CDR2 SMNVEV (reference sequence). The CDR3 DNA is TGTGCCAGCAGTGCCACAGGGGGCGCGAATGGCTACACCTTC. Protein product: CASSATGGANGYTF.

This clone showed up just once. This chain uses TRBV6-2 or TRBV6-3 with TRBJ2-7; D is perhaps TRBD2 (6 bases). Germline V gives CDR1 MNHEY, CDR2 SVGEGT. This CDR3 is 14 amino acids long. The ends were cut back, 6 bases at V and 4 bases at J, with 16 bases in the middle. DNA of the CDR3: TGTGCCAGCAGCCCCGAGGGACTGAGATACGAGCAGTACTTC. This translates into CASSPEGLRYEQYF.

This clone was seen many times. The chain recombines TRBV19 with TRBJ1-2; D is uncertain. This CDR3 region has 14 residues. CDR1 is LNHDA and CDR2 is SQIVND in the germline V gene (reference sequence). The germline V and J ends were trimmed by 6 bases and 2 bases, with 13 bases remaining between them. The CDR3 nucleotides read TGTGCCAGTAGGCAGGAAACGTTCAACTATGGCTACACCTTC. Amino acids: CASRQETFNYGYTF.

The chain recombines TRBV5-1 with TRBJ1-2; 9 nucleotides align to TRBD1. This CDR3 spans 15 amino acids. V lost 3 bases to trimming and J lost 7 bases; unmatched junction nucleotides: 10. Germline V CDR1 and CDR2: SGHRS, YFSETQ. CDR3 protein: CASSWGTGTVTGYTF. The CDR3 DNA sequence: TGCGCCAGCAGCTGGGGGACAGGGACGGTTACTGGCTACACCTTC.

This chain uses TRBV11-3 with TRBJ1-1; 11 positions agree with TRBD1. Germline CDR1 is SGHNT and CDR2 is YENEEA. The J segment lost 5 bases and the V segment lost 5 bases, leaving 10 bases of the junction unmatched. This CDR3 has 16 amino acids. The CDR3 coding sequence is TGTGCCAGCAGCAGAGGACAGGGGGCGTATATTACTGAAGCTTTCTTT. Residues: CASSRGQGAYITEAFF. The full variable domain, with the rest looked up from reference TRBV11-3 and TRBJ1-1, is EAGVVQSPRYKIIEKKQPVAFWCNPISGHNTLYWYLQNLGQGPELLIRYENEEAVDDSQLPKDRFSAERLKGVDSTLKIQPAELGDSAVYLCASSRGQGAYITEAFFGQGTRLTVV.

This chain links TRBV18 with TRBJ2-7; 8 bases are a match to TRBD1. Looked up from germline, CDR1 is KGHSH and CDR2 is LQKENI. J gave up 2 bases and V 5 bases, and 5 bases lay outside the gene matches. CDR3 length equals 14 residues. The CDR3 region has the DNA TGTGCCAGCTCAGCGGGACAGGCCGCCTACGAGCAGTACTTC. This codes for CASSAGQAAYEQYF.

The chain combines TRBV6-5 with TRBJ2-1; D is possibly TRBD2 (6 bases). Germline V lookup: CDR1 MNHEY, CDR2 SVGAGI. Between the trimmed V and J ends, which lost 4 bases and 1 base, there was a span of 11 bases. The CDR3 consists of 15 residues. The DNA for the CDR3 is TGTGCCAGCAGTTTTGGGGGGTCTTCCTACAATGAGCAGTTCTTC. Its translation is CASSFGGSSYNEQFF.

The gene calls are TRBV6-5 and TRBJ2-5, with a tentative D call TRBD1 (6 bases). The germline V gene encodes CDR1 MNHEY and CDR2 SVGAGI. Trimming pared 6 bases from V and 1 base from J, leaving 9 bases between. There are 13 residues in the CDR3. This CDR3 reads CASSVGAQETQYF. DNA for the CDR3: TGTGCCAGCAGCGTGGGGGCCCAAGAGACCCAGTACTTC.

In regard to this clone: This sequence may be a read error, since a much larger clone differs from it by one base. The rearrangement joins TRBV5-4 to TRBJ2-3; 11 bases match TRBD2. Germline V CDR1 and CDR2: SGHNT, YYREEE (reference sequence). Germline trimming cut 4 bases from V and 0 bases from J; bases unmatched to any gene: 4. CDR3 length: 16 amino acids. The CDR3 spells CASSPGTSGSTDTQYF. CDR3 DNA sequence: TGTGCCAGCAGCCCGGGGACTAGCGGTAGCACAGATACGCAGTATTTT.

DNA of the CDR3: TGTGCCAGCAGCTGGGGACAGGGTTCCAATTCACCCCTCCACTTT. This encodes CASSWGQGSNSPLHF. The V and J genes are TRBV7-9 and TRBJ1-6; TRBD1 agrees at 9 bases. V lost 4 bases and J lost 7; bases outside the gene matches: 5. There are 15 residues in the CDR3. Germline lookup yields CDR1 SEHNR and CDR2 FQNEAQ (reference sequence).

The CDR3 here is CAWSIYTDTQYF. In DNA, the CDR3 is TGTGCCTGGAGTATTTACACAGATACGCAGTATTTT. The rearrangement uses TRBV30 and TRBJ2-3; D is ambiguous. Germline V gene data show CDR1 as GTSNPN and CDR2 as SVGIG (reference sequence). This CDR3 comprises 12 residues. Trimming took 2 bases from V and 2 from J, leaving 5 bases between them.